Each of the 8 T cell receptor beta chains below was sequenced from the same sample in a study of cytomegalovirus exposure and HLA in healthy donors. It was with 60 Vbeta and 13 Jbeta primers that the PCR ran. Only in-frame clones appear in the TCRdb table, and some are missing; sequencing was by immunoSEQ multiplex PCR. This sample's table has 55,000 to 65,000 clones. The sequencing sample was made of PBMCs. The receptor source for this set is a young woman in good health and CMV-seronegative.

This rearrangement joins TRBV7-6 to TRBJ2-1; 12 nucleotides agree with TRBD2. The ends lost 5 bases at V and 4 bases at J; junction bases unmatched: 6. This CDR3 comprises 16 residues. Germline values: CDR1 SGHVS, CDR2 FNYEAQ. Here the CDR3 DNA reads TGTGCCAGCAGCCCATTGCTAGCGGGAGGGTACAATGAGCAGTTCTTC. It codes for CASSPLLAGGYNEQFF.

The chain links TRBV30 to TRBJ2-7; 12 nucleotides agree with TRBD2. CDR1 and CDR2 (germline): GTSNPN, SVGIG (reference sequence). V lost 0 bases and J lost 6; bases outside the gene matches: 9. The CDR3 length is 16 residues. DNA for the CDR3: TGTGCCTGGAGTGTCGGAGCTAGCGGGAGGGCTGCCGAGCAGTACTTC. Its protein product is CAWSVGASGRAAEQYF.

The chain has TRBV11-3 and TRBJ2-2, with 10 bases fitting TRBD1. CDR1 SGHNT and CDR2 YENEEA come from the germline V gene. The CDR3 runs 15 residues. The V and J ends lost 4 bases and 6 bases, in that order; junction bases with no gene match: 5. CDR3 sequence (DNA): TGTGCCAGCAGCTCCGACAGGGGGCGGGCCGGGGAGCTGTTTTTT. Encoded protein: CASSSDRGRAGELFF.

Comment on this clone: The junction departs from the called germline gene at one end, perhaps through a read error. The chain joins TRBV7-7 to TRBJ2-7; tentatively, D is TRBD1 (6 bases). The CDR3 loop spans 13 amino acids. Germline CDR1 and CDR2: SSHAT and FNYEAQ (reference sequence). The CDR3 nucleotides are TGTGCTAGCACCGAGGACAGATCCTACGAGCAGTACTTC. The encoded protein is CASTEDRSYEQYF.

V is TRBV11-3 and J is TRBJ2-7; TRBD1 matches 9 bases. The CDR3 runs to 14 residues. V dropped 5 bases and J dropped 2; count of bases not matched to a gene: 4. CDR1 is SGHNT and CDR2 is YENEEA in the germline V gene. As DNA, the CDR3 is TGTGCCAGCAGCGGACAGGGGAAGCCCTACGAGCAGTACTTC. It yields the protein CASSGQGKPYEQYF.

The CDR3 bases are TGTGCCAGCAGCTTTCGGACCACAGGGCTCTCCTACGAGCAGTACTTC. Translating it yields CASSFRTTGLSYEQYF. The chain is built from TRBV5-8 and TRBJ2-7; D perhaps matches TRBD1 (6 bases). The CDR3 loop spans 16 amino acids. Germline-derived CDR1 and CDR2 are SGHTS and YDEGEE. V shed 2 bases and J shed 0 bases, with 15 bases lying between them. Full variable domain (outside the CDR3, taken from reference TRBV5-8 and TRBJ2-7): EAGVTQSPTHLIKTRGQQATLRCSPISGHTSVYWYQQALGLGLQFLLWYDEGEERNRGNFPPRFSGRQFPNYSSELNVNALELEDSALYLCASSFRTTGLSYEQYFGPGTRLTVT.

This rearrangement joins TRBV4-1 to TRBJ1-3; 7 bases are shared with TRBD1. The CDR3 covers 15 residues. The germline V gene has CDR1 MGHRA and CDR2 YSYEKL. V lost 8 bases to trimming and J lost 0 bases; unmatched junction nucleotides: 7. DNA of the CDR3: TGCGCCAGCTCAACAGGGGACAGCTCTGGAAACACCATATATTTT. Translation: CASSTGDSSGNTIYF.

The V call is TRBV27, the J call TRBJ2-7, with TRBD1 matching over 7 bases. Germline CDR1 is MNHEY and CDR2 is SMNVEV (reference sequence). The J segment lost 7 bases and the V segment lost 8 bases, leaving 5 bases of the junction unmatched. This CDR3 contains 11 residues. CDR3 nucleotides: TGTGCCAGCTCAAGGGGGCGGGAGCAGTACTTC. Its translation: CASSRGREQYF.